Listed below are T cell receptor beta chains from one sample, sequenced in a study of Graves' ophthalmopathy and Graves' hyperthyroidism. TCRdb reanalysed the multiplex PCR reads using MiXCR and keeps one entry per CDR3 protein. The sample records a few hundred thousand distinct CDR3 sequences, under 20% being singletons. The sequenced sample consisted of peripheral blood. These receptors were obtained from an adult man with Graves' ophthalmopathy. Both conserved end residues are part of each CDR3. The order of the fields is CDR3 DNA, CDR3 protein, D gene, clone size, V gene, J gene. A D gene is named only where the DNA matches it firmly. The size of a clone is reported for some rows only, either as once, few or many, or as a class for expanded clones.

TGTGCCAGCAGTCCCGGACAGGGGCTGACTGAAGCTTTCTTT	CASSPGQGLTEAFF	TRBD1	many	TRBV6-1	TRBJ1-1
TGTGCCAGCAGTTTATTAACGGGATCAGGGGCCAACGTCCTGACTTTC	CASSLLTGSGANVLTF	.	many	TRBV6-5	TRBJ2-6
TGCAGCGCCAAGACAGGGATCTATGGCTACACCTTC	CSAKTGIYGYTF	TRBD1	many	TRBV29-1	TRBJ1-2
TGTGCCAGCAGCTTATTTTACAGACGCCCGAATCAGCCCCAGCATTTT	CASSLFYRRPNQPQHF	.	many	TRBV7-4	TRBJ1-5
TGTGCCATCAGTCCACGTACCGGGACTAGCGGAGTTGAAGGGCAGTATTTT	CAISPRTGTSGVEGQYF	TRBD2	many	TRBV10-3	TRBJ2-3
TGTGTCAGTAGTATGGGACAATTACAAGAGACCCAGTACTTC	CVSSMGQLQETQYF	.	many	TRBV19	TRBJ2-5
TGTGCCAGCAGTGTTTCACCGGGACTCCGCGACGAGCAGTACTTC	CASSVSPGLRDEQYF	.	many	TRBV12-3/TRBV12-4	TRBJ2-7
TGTGCCAGCAGCCCTTGGGCGGCTAGCGGCGAGCAGTACTTC	CASSPWAASGEQYF	TRBD2	many	TRBV7-2	TRBJ2-7
TGTGCCTGGAGTGTACTTAGCCCGGGAGGTCCCGGGGAGCTGTTTTTT	CAWSVLSPGGPGELFF	TRBD2	many	TRBV30	TRBJ2-2
TGTGCCAGTAGTCCTATACAGGGGATCTCCTACGAGCAGTACTTC	CASSPIQGISYEQYF	TRBD1	many	TRBV19	TRBJ2-7
TGCAGTGCTAGAGACCCGGGGCTAGTCGGCGCCGAGCAGTACTTC	CSARDPGLVGAEQYF	.	many	TRBV20-1	TRBJ2-7
TGTGCCAGCCACGCTAGCGGGGGGGCCTCGAACGAGCAGTACTTC	CASHASGGASNEQYF	TRBD2	many	TRBV28	TRBJ2-7
TGTGCCAGTAGTATTGGGACTAGCGGTCCTCAAGAGACCCAGTACTTC	CASSIGTSGPQETQYF	TRBD2	many	TRBV19	TRBJ2-5
TGTGCCCGGGATTACGGGACTAGCGGTAACACCGGGGAGCTGTTTTTT	CARDYGTSGNTGELFF	TRBD2	.	TRBV30	TRBJ2-2
TGTGCCAGTAGTATATCCGCCTACTCTGGAAACACCATATATTTT	CASSISAYSGNTIYF	.	many	TRBV19	TRBJ1-3
TGTGCCAGCAGTAGAAACGATCGCAGGGTGGGAAACACCATATATTTT	CASSRNDRRVGNTIYF	.	many	TRBV6-1	TRBJ1-3
TGTGCCAGCAGCTCAGCTTTGGGGGACACAAGGGGGACATCAGAGACCCAGTACTTC	CASSSALGDTRGTSETQYF	.	.	TRBV12-3/TRBV12-4	TRBJ2-5
TGTGCCACCTTGGTAGGGTGGAACACTGAAGCTTTCTTT	CATLVGWNTEAFF	.	many	TRBV6-5	TRBJ1-1
TGTGCCAGCAGCCCTCGGACAGCTGCTTCACCCCTCCACTTT	CASSPRTAASPLHF	.	many	TRBV9	TRBJ1-6
TGTGCCAGCAGCCAAACATTCAGGGCTGGTGAAGCTTTCTTT	CASSQTFRAGEAFF	.	.	TRBV3-1	TRBJ1-1
TGCGCCAGCAGCTTGGGCCAGGCGGGGGGACTACGCGGCTACACCTTC	CASSLGQAGGLRGYTF	.	many	TRBV5-1	TRBJ1-2
TGTGCCAGCAGTTTCCGGGATAGCAATCAGCCCCAGCATTTT	CASSFRDSNQPQHF	.	many	TRBV27	TRBJ1-5
TGTGCCAGCACCGCTACAACAGGGGGCGGAGAGACCCAGTACTTC	CASTATTGGGETQYF	TRBD1	.	TRBV6-1	TRBJ2-5
TGCGCCAGCAGCTTGGAATCCTATGAAGCTTTCTTT	CASSLESYEAFF	.	many	TRBV5-1	TRBJ1-1
TGCAGTGCTAGAGATCCTCAGGGGGCCTTTGAAGCTTTCTTT	CSARDPQGAFEAFF	TRBD1	.	TRBV20-1	TRBJ1-1
TGTGCCAGCAGCTCCTTCATGGGGCAGGGCTATGGCTACACCTTC	CASSSFMGQGYGYTF	.	many	TRBV7-2	TRBJ1-2
TGCAGTGCACCGGACTCTACTTATGGCTACACCTTC	CSAPDSTYGYTF	.	many	TRBV20-1	TRBJ1-2
TGTGCCAGCAGTTACGCGGCAGGGTCGGGATCCAACACCGGGGAGCTGTTTTTT	CASSYAAGSGSNTGELFF	.	.	TRBV6-2/TRBV6-3	TRBJ2-2
TGCAGTGCTAGCTTAGGGCAGCCTAATTCACCCCTCCACTTT	CSASLGQPNSPLHF	.	many	TRBV20-1	TRBJ1-6
TGTGCCAGTAGTATAGGAGGGCTCCATCAAGAGACCCAGTACTTC	CASSIGGLHQETQYF	.	many	TRBV19	TRBJ2-5
TGTGCCAGCAGCCAAGTCCGGACAGAGATCTATGGCTACACCTTC	CASSQVRTEIYGYTF	.	.	TRBV7-2	TRBJ1-2
TGCGCCAGCAGCCAGGGACAGGGACTGCCCCAGCATTTT	CASSQGQGLPQHF	TRBD1	once	TRBV10-2	TRBJ1-5
TGTGCCAGCAGCTTAGCACAGGGGGCTGGAGGGACCCAGTACTTC	CASSLAQGAGGTQYF	TRBD1	many	TRBV7-2	TRBJ2-5
TGCGCCAGCAGCACGGACAGGGTATTCCTGAACACTGAAGCTTTCTTT	CASSTDRVFLNTEAFF	TRBD1	many	TRBV5-1	TRBJ1-1
TGCGCCAGCAGCCAAGAGGTACGGAGGGCTGGAAACACCATATATTTT	CASSQEVRRAGNTIYF	.	many	TRBV4-1	TRBJ1-3
TGTGCCAGCAGCTTATTCGGAGGGGCAAACACCGGGGAGCTGTTTTTT	CASSLFGGANTGELFF	.	many	TRBV11-2	TRBJ2-2
TGTGCCAGCCAAGGGAACAATGGCTACACCTTC	CASQGNNGYTF	.	.	TRBV6-1	TRBJ1-2
TGTGCCAGCAGTCTCCGGACAGGGGGGGTCAACTATGGCTACACCTTC	CASSLRTGGVNYGYTF	TRBD1	many	TRBV11-2	TRBJ1-2
TGTGCCAGCACCCAAAGGGTCGATCAGCCCCAGCATTTT	CASTQRVDQPQHF	.	many	TRBV2	TRBJ1-5
TGCAGCGTTCGGGGCCGTATGGACATGAACACTGAAGCTTTCTTT	CSVRGRMDMNTEAFF	.	many	TRBV29-1	TRBJ1-1
TGCGGAACGAACGAGTTAACTGAAGCTTTCTTT	CGTNELTEAFF	.	once	TRBV29-1	TRBJ1-1
TGTGCCAGCAGTGTTAGCGGGCGTTCCTACAATGAGCAGTTCTTC	CASSVSGRSYNEQFF	TRBD2	.	TRBV6-2/TRBV6-3	TRBJ2-1
TGTGCCAGCAGCAAACAGGGGGCTAACACTGAAGCTTTCTTT	CASSKQGANTEAFF	TRBD1	many	TRBV12-3/TRBV12-4	TRBJ1-1
TGTGCCAGCTACCCCGGGACAGGGGATACTGAAGCTTTCTTT	CASYPGTGDTEAFF	TRBD1	.	TRBV18	TRBJ1-1
TGTGCCAGCTCACCATTCGCCAGGACAAGCTCTGGGGCCAACGTCCTGACTTTC	CASSPFARTSSGANVLTF	.	.	TRBV18	TRBJ2-6
TGTGCCAGTGCAGGACCGGCCTACTATGGCTACACCTTC	CASAGPAYYGYTF	.	many	TRBV19	TRBJ1-2
TGCGCCAGCAGCTTGCGTCAAAACCCGAACACCGGGGAGCTGTTTTTT	CASSLRQNPNTGELFF	.	many	TRBV5-1	TRBJ2-2
TGTGCCAGCAGTCCCTCTTTATCTAGCGGGAGGTACGAGCAGTACTTC	CASSPSLSSGRYEQYF	TRBD2	many	TRBV27	TRBJ2-7
TGTGCCAGCAGCCCGCGGGGGAAAAATCAGCCCCAGCATTTT	CASSPRGKNQPQHF	.	few	TRBV7-8	TRBJ1-5
TGTGCCACCAGCAGAGAGGTTTTAGGTTCGGGGGGCGACTCTGGAAACACCATATATTTT	CATSREVLGSGGDSGNTIYF	.	.	TRBV15	TRBJ1-3
TGTGCCAGCAGTGTCCCTGGCAGGGGGGAGACCCAGTACTTC	CASSVPGRGETQYF	TRBD1	many	TRBV25-1	TRBJ2-5
TGTGCCAGCTCGACCGGGACAGGGGTCACCTACGAGCAGTACTTC	CASSTGTGVTYEQYF	TRBD1	many	TRBV18	TRBJ2-7
TGTGCCAGCAGCTTAGGTCAGGGGGCTATCGGTGAAGCTTTCTTT	CASSLGQGAIGEAFF	TRBD1	many	TRBV11-1	TRBJ1-1
TGTGCCAGCAGTTGGTTGCAGGGAGGGATCGAGACCCAGTACTTC	CASSWLQGGIETQYF	TRBD2	many	TRBV12-3/TRBV12-4	TRBJ2-5
TGCAGTGCTCCCCCTGGGCCCCTCGGCTCTGGGGCCAACGTCCTGACTTTC	CSAPPGPLGSGANVLTF	.	many	TRBV20-1	TRBJ2-6
TGTGCCAGCAGCTGGACAGGGATCTCTGGGGCCAACGTCCTGACTTTC	CASSWTGISGANVLTF	TRBD1	many	TRBV13	TRBJ2-6
TGCGCCAGCAGCTTGTCAGAGATCTACGAGCAGTACTTC	CASSLSEIYEQYF	.	many	TRBV5-1	TRBJ2-7
TGTGCCAGCAGCTTAGTTTTACTAGCGGGGGGGCCGGCCTACGAGCAGTACTTC	CASSLVLLAGGPAYEQYF	TRBD2	few	TRBV11-1	TRBJ2-7
TGTGCCAGCAGCCAACAACTTAGGAGCGCTGAAGCTTTCTTT	CASSQQLRSAEAFF	.	many	TRBV14	TRBJ1-1
TGTGCCAGCAGCTTGGCCCGGGGAACCATGAACACTGAAGCTTTCTTT	CASSLARGTMNTEAFF	.	many	TRBV7-8	TRBJ1-1